Following are 26 T cell receptor beta chains from one sample sequenced in a study of T cell responses to AZD1222 COVID-19 vaccine. TCRdb's table, derived via immunoSEQ multiplex PCR, lists solely in-frame clones and lacks some. The sample yields 130,000 to 150,000 clones, around 84% seen once. This specimen consisted of peripheral blood, obtained 28 days after the second AZD1222 dose. The receptors here all came from an adult who received the AZD1222 COVID-19 vaccine.

V is TRBV6-5 and J is TRBJ2-5, with D perhaps TRBD1 (6 bases). The CDR3 covers 15 residues. V was pared by 6 bases and J by 7 bases, with 21 bases between. The germline gives CDR1 MNHEY, CDR2 SVGAGI. The CDR3 loop reads CASRLEQGRVGTQYF. In nucleotides, the CDR3 is TGTGCCAGCAGACTAGAGCAGGGGCGTGTAGGGACCCAGTACTTC.

This clone was seen more than once but under ten times. The chain recombines TRBV6-6 with TRBJ1-2, with 8 positions matching TRBD1. V lost 5 bases, J lost 6 bases, and 20 bases stayed unmatched. This CDR3 is 18 amino acids long. Germline CDR1 and CDR2: MNHNY and SVGAGI (reference sequence). In DNA form, the CDR3 reads TGTGCCAGCAGTCCTGACTCGTGGACAGGGACCTCAAGTCATGGCTACACCTTC. As protein: CASSPDSWTGTSSHGYTF.

V and J are TRBV4-1 and TRBJ1-1, with D uncertain. The V and J ends lost 0 bases and 6 bases respectively, with 14 bases between them. The CDR3 is made up of 15 amino acids. The germline V gene encodes CDR1 MGHRA and CDR2 YSYEKL. CDR3 region: CASSQEASSGAEAFF. CDR3 sequence (DNA): TGCGCCAGCAGCCAAGAGGCCTCGAGCGGGGCTGAAGCTTTCTTT.

The rearrangement links TRBV6-2 or TRBV6-3 to TRBJ2-3, with 9 bases aligning to TRBD2. The CDR3 is 15 residues long. With 2 bases clipped from V and 5 bases from J, the junction kept 5 bases outside the gene matches. Germline V CDR1 and CDR2: MNHEY, SVGEGT. CDR3 coding DNA: TGTGCCAGCAGTTACGGTAGCGGGGGCGGAGATACGCAGTATTTT. Its translation: CASSYGSGGGDTQYF.

This clone was counted between two and nine times. V and J are TRBV27 and TRBJ1-1; D gene ambiguous. V lost 5 bases, J lost 0 bases, and 7 bases lay in between. CDR3 length: 13 residues. Germline-derived CDR1 and CDR2 are MNHEY and SMNVEV (reference sequence). In nucleotides, the CDR3 is TGTGCCAGCAGTGTAACAGTGAACACTGAAGCTTTCTTT. Protein product: CASSVTVNTEAFF.

The chain links TRBV7-9 to TRBJ2-7, with D unresolved. The CDR3 has 15 amino acids. CDR1 is SEHNR, CDR2 FQNEAQ, per germline (reference sequence). The V and J ends lost 5 bases and 0 bases respectively, with 14 bases between them. CDR3 nucleotides: TGTGCCAGCAGCGGCAGGACGGCTCTCTCCTACGAGCAGTACTTC. Protein sequence: CASSGRTALSYEQYF.

This clone occurred once. V usage is TRBV6-1 and J usage is TRBJ1-1, with D hard to call. This CDR3 has 13 residues. CDR1 MNHNS and CDR2 SASEGT come from the germline V gene. Trimming stripped 3 bases from V and 5 bases from J, with 10 bases between. The CDR3 DNA is TGTGCCAGCAGTGAGTTTACCGCTACTGAAGCTTTCTTT. Its protein is CASSEFTATEAFF.

The chain uses TRBV3-1 (or the pseudogene TRBV3-2) and TRBJ1-6, with D perhaps TRBD1 (6 bases). This CDR3 contains 17 residues. Trimming cost V 3 bases and J 0 bases, with 12 bases left between them. The germline V gene encodes CDR1 LGHDT and CDR2 YNNKEL (reference sequence). This CDR3 reads CASSQDSGGSYNSPLHF. CDR3 DNA: TGTGCCAGCAGCCAGGACAGCGGGGGCTCCTATAATTCACCCCTCCACTTT.

This rearrangement joins TRBV19 to TRBJ1-1, with 7 bases aligning to TRBD1. The CDR3 loop spans 14 amino acids. Germline trimming cut 7 bases from V and 1 base from J; bases unmatched to any gene: 6. Per the germline V gene, CDR1 is LNHDA and CDR2 is SQIVND (reference sequence). The CDR3 bases are TGTGCCAGTACCCCGACAGGGTGGAACACTGAAGCTTTCTTT. Protein: CASTPTGWNTEAFF.

The chain joins TRBV6-5 to TRBJ2-7; D is unresolved. This CDR3 is built from 13 residues. Trimming left V 5 bases short and J 2 bases short, with 10 bases between. The germline CDR1 and CDR2 sequences are MNHEY and SVGAGI. The CDR3, as DNA: TGTGCCAGCAGTACGGGTATTGCCTACGAGCAGTACTTC. Translation: CASSTGIAYEQYF.

The chain recombines TRBV11-2 with TRBJ1-6; D unresolved. The V end was cut by 2 bases, the J end by 5 bases, with 10 bases between. The CDR3 runs 15 residues. CDR1 is SGHAT and CDR2 is FQNNGV in the germline V gene. The CDR3 nucleotides read TGTGCCAGCAGCTTATCTTGGGTTGATAATTCACCCCTCCACTTT. Protein sequence: CASSLSWVDNSPLHF.

This chain joins TRBV10-2 and TRBJ2-3; the match to TRBD2 covers 9 bases. Germline-derived CDR1 and CDR2 are WSHSY and SAAADI. This CDR3 is built from 16 residues. V trimming: 8 bases; J trimming: 5 bases; junction bases outside the gene matches: 14. The CDR3 spells CASAPGGGALGDTQYF. The CDR3 DNA reads TGCGCCAGCGCCCCCGGCGGGGGGGCCCTTGGAGATACGCAGTATTTT.

V and J are TRBV30 and TRBJ2-2, with no clear D. Germline CDR1 reads GTSNPN; CDR2 reads SVGIG (reference sequence). The CDR3 extends over 15 amino acids. V dropped 0 bases and J dropped 6 bases, with 14 bases sitting between them. Here the CDR3 DNA reads TGTGCCTGGAGTGTACATTCAACCTTGGCCGGGGAGCTGTTTTTT. This codes for CAWSVHSTLAGELFF.

V usage is TRBV6-1 and J usage is TRBJ1-1; maybe TRBD1 (6 bases). Germline CDR1 reads MNHNS; CDR2 reads SASEGT. V was cut by 1 base and J by 2 bases, with 11 bases left in between. CDR3 size: 15 residues. CDR3 in amino acids: CASSEGGGRNTEAFF. In nucleotides, the CDR3 is TGTGCCAGCAGTGAAGGGGGGGGGCGCAACACTGAAGCTTTCTTT.

The rearrangement uses TRBV2 and TRBJ2-5, with D perhaps matching TRBD1 (6 bases). Looked up from germline, CDR1 is SNHLY and CDR2 is FYNNEI. V was trimmed by 5 bases and J by 2 bases, leaving 15 bases between them. The CDR3 contains 15 residues. DNA for the CDR3: TGTGCCAGCAGTAAGGGGACAATGGCTCAAGAGACCCAGTACTTC. Translated, it gives CASSKGTMAQETQYF.

A single count supports this clone. The rearrangement uses TRBV9 and TRBJ1-3; tentative D call: TRBD1 (5 bases). Germline CDR1 reads SGDLS; CDR2 reads YYNGEE. Trimming cost V 0 bases and J 4 bases, with 11 bases left between them. CDR3 length equals 15 residues. The CDR3 DNA sequence: TGTGCCAGCAGCGTAGCAGAGGGGATAGGAAACACCATATATTTT. This translates into CASSVAEGIGNTIYF.

The rearrangement uses TRBV19 and TRBJ1-1; 7 positions match TRBD1. The length of the CDR3 is 14 residues. The trim removed 5 bases at V and 5 bases at J, leaving 8 bases unmatched. Germline-derived CDR1 and CDR2 are LNHDA and SQIVND (reference sequence). The CDR3 sequence: CASSFFSGGTEAFF. For the CDR3, the DNA is TGTGCCAGTAGTTTCTTCTCAGGGGGGACTGAAGCTTTCTTT.

This chain connects TRBV19 to TRBJ1-2; TRBD1 might be the D (5 bases). Germline V lookup: CDR1 LNHDA, CDR2 SQIVND (reference sequence). There are 15 residues in the CDR3. The V gene lost 2 bases and the J gene lost 4 bases, with 14 bases spanning the gap. Here the CDR3 reads CASSINKEGPYGYTF. DNA of the CDR3: TGTGCCAGTAGTATAAATAAGGAGGGACCCTATGGCTACACCTTC.

This chain joins TRBV27 and TRBJ1-1; D gene unclear. The CDR3 covers 13 residues. Germline CDR1 is MNHEY and CDR2 is SMNVEV (reference sequence). The germline V and J ends were trimmed by 2 bases and 7 bases, with 11 bases remaining between them. For the CDR3, the DNA is TGTGCCAGCAGTTTAGGGGTAGGCGGTGAAGCTTTCTTT. It codes for CASSLGVGGEAFF.

This clone was picked up one time. V usage is TRBV11-2 and J usage is TRBJ2-1, with 7 bases lining up with TRBD2. The CDR3 is 15 amino acids. The germline V gene encodes CDR1 SGHAT and CDR2 FQNNGV. The V segment lost 3 bases and the J segment 6 bases; nucleotides outside the gene matches: 8. The DNA of the CDR3 is TGTGCCAGCAGCTTGTTAGGCGGGAGATCCAATGAGCAGTTCTTC. This translates into CASSLLGGRSNEQFF.

About this clone: This sample includes further DNA sequences coding for the same CDR3. This chain links TRBV11-2 with TRBJ1-1, with D possibly matching TRBD1 (6 bases). V lost 1 base, J lost 5 bases, and 11 bases lay in between. The germline V gene has CDR1 SGHAT and CDR2 FQNNGV. CDR3 length: 14 amino acids. The CDR3 here is CASSLVGGETEAFF. The CDR3 DNA is TGTGCCAGCAGCTTAGTAGGGGGGGAGACTGAAGCTTTCTTT.

This rearrangement joins TRBV28 to TRBJ1-5; 9 bases match TRBD1. CDR3 size: 19 residues. The germline CDR1 and CDR2 sequences are MDHEN and SYDVKM. With 5 bases clipped from V and 2 bases from J, the junction kept 16 bases outside the gene matches. CDR3 sequence: CASSPLLGTGIGGNQPQHF. The CDR3 nucleotides read TGTGCCAGCAGTCCTTTATTGGGGACAGGGATTGGGGGCAATCAGCCCCAGCATTTT.

The chain uses TRBV5-6 and TRBJ2-3; D might be TRBD1 or TRBD2, each matching 6 bases. Germline V gene sequence: CDR1 SGHDT, CDR2 YYEEEE. The CDR3 covers 16 residues. V gave up 1 base and J gave up 1 base, with 13 bases separating them. As DNA, the CDR3 is TGTGCCAGCAGCTTGTATAAGGGGGGCGGCACAGATACGCAGTATTTT. It translates to CASSLYKGGGTDTQYF.

The J gene is TRBJ1-1, the V gene TRBV7-8; D call uncertain. This CDR3 has 15 residues. The germline V and J ends were trimmed by 5 bases and 2 bases, with 15 bases remaining between them. Germline lookup yields CDR1 SGHVS and CDR2 FQNEAQ. The CDR3 region is CASSGRRTVNTEAFF. CDR3 sequence (DNA): TGTGCCAGCAGCGGCAGAAGGACCGTAAACACTGAAGCTTTCTTT. The full variable domain, rest sourced from reference TRBV7-8 and TRBJ1-1, is GAGVSQSPRYKVAKRGQDVALRCDPISGHVSLFWYQQALGQGPEFLTYFQNEAQLDKSGLPSDRFFAERPEGSVSTLKIQRTQQEDSAVYLCASSGRRTVNTEAFFGQGTRLTVV.

The J gene is TRBJ2-1, the V gene TRBV20-1; D unresolved. This CDR3 is built from 11 residues. Per the germline V gene, CDR1 is DFQATT and CDR2 is SNEGSKA (reference sequence). V dropped 5 bases and J dropped 1 base, with 3 bases sitting between them. CDR3: CSAPSYNEQFF. The CDR3 coding sequence is TGCAGTGCTCCTTCCTACAATGAGCAGTTCTTC.

The chain has TRBV19 and TRBJ1-2, with a weak D call TRBD1 (5 bases). With 7 bases removed from V and 7 bases from J, the gap between germline ends came to 19 bases. This CDR3 is built from 14 residues. Germline-derived CDR1 and CDR2 are LNHDA and SQIVND (reference sequence). In nucleotides, the CDR3 is TGTGCCAGTAACCCGACAGACGGGAGGATTGGCTACACCTTC. It translates to CASNPTDGRIGYTF.